Below, 30 T cell receptor beta chains from the same sample are listed, as sequenced in a study of blood T cell repertoires in COVID-19. Profiled with immunoSEQ multiplex PCR; TCRdb holds only in-frame clones, not every one. The sample lists about 170,000 clones; roughly 85% were seen once. The sequenced material came from peripheral blood. The receptor source for this set is a woman older than 75 with acute or convalescent COVID-19.

The rearrangement links TRBV19 to TRBJ2-7; 12 positions match TRBD2. The germline V gene encodes CDR1 LNHDA and CDR2 SQIVND (reference sequence). The CDR3 has 15 amino acids. The V segment lost 5 bases and the J segment 4 bases; nucleotides outside the gene matches: 6. In DNA form, the CDR3 reads TGTGCCAGTAGTCCAAGGACTAGCGGGATGTACGAGCAGTACTTC. Translation: CASSPRTSGMYEQYF.

V and J are TRBV6-1 and TRBJ1-5; TRBD1 aligns across 11 bases. The CDR3 covers 19 residues. CDR1 is MNHNS, CDR2 SASEGT, per germline. J lost 0 bases, V lost 4 bases, and 11 bases had no gene match. DNA of the CDR3: TGTGCCAGCAGTGTAATCGGGACAGGGGGGATGATTAGCAATCAGCCCCAGCATTTT. This sequence encodes CASSVIGTGGMISNQPQHF.

The V call is TRBV28, the J call TRBJ2-7; 11 nucleotides match TRBD1. There are 14 residues in the CDR3. Losses at the gene ends were 6 bases for V and 2 bases for J; bases not matched to a gene: 3. Per the germline V gene, CDR1 is MDHEN and CDR2 is SYDVKM. CDR3 sequence reads: CASREDRGPYEQYF. The CDR3 DNA follows: TGTGCCAGCAGGGAGGACAGGGGGCCCTACGAGCAGTACTTC.

The chain is built from TRBV12-2 and TRBJ2-7; the tabulated D call, TRBD2, remains unverified against the DNA. TRBV12-2 is listed as a pseudogene. This CDR3 is 16 amino acids long. The CDR3 here is CASRQGLAGAGAEQYF. The CDR3 DNA reads TGTGCAAGTCGCCAAGGACTAGCGGGAGCAGGCGCCGAGCAGTACTTC.

This clone was counted only a few times. This chain links TRBV29-1 with TRBJ2-1; a possible D gene is TRBD1 (5 bases). CDR1 is SQVTM and CDR2 is ANQGSEA in the germline V gene. The CDR3 is made up of 14 amino acids. V was trimmed by 4 bases and J by 0 bases, leaving 10 bases between them. CDR3 residues: CSVARASSYNEQFF. CDR3 bases: TGCAGCGTTGCCAGGGCTAGCTCCTACAATGAGCAGTTCTTC.

V gene TRBV27 combines with J gene TRBJ2-3, with D unclear. The CDR3 consists of 13 residues. The V end lost 10 bases, the J end lost 9 bases, and 20 bases lay between the germline ends. Germline V gene lookup returns CDR1 MNHEY and CDR2 SMNVEV (reference sequence). The CDR3 nucleotides are TGTGCCATCTACCCCATCCGGAGTTGGACGCAGTATTTT. Residues: CAIYPIRSWTQYF.

The chain employs TRBV6-5 and TRBJ2-3; 7 bases are shared with TRBD1. The V segment lost 6 bases and the J segment 6 bases; nucleotides outside the gene matches: 6. This CDR3 is built from 13 residues. Germline assignment: CDR1 MNHEY and CDR2 SVGAGI. Here the CDR3 reads CASRTRDSDTQYF. In DNA form, the CDR3 reads TGTGCCAGCAGGACGAGGGACAGCGATACGCAGTATTTT.

This clone has more than one count but fewer than ten. The genes are TRBV24-1 and TRBJ2-5; TRBD1 is a possible D gene (6 bases). Germline values: CDR1 KGHDR, CDR2 SFDVKD. The V gene lost 7 bases and the J gene lost 5 bases, with 13 bases spanning the gap. This CDR3 has 13 amino acids. CDR3 in DNA: TGTGCCACCAGCGCAGGGGTCCTCGAGACCCAGTACTTC. Its protein is CATSAGVLETQYF.

The CDR3 loop reads CAISESLGGWSNSPLHF. CDR3 DNA sequence: TGTGCCATCAGTGAGTCGCTTGGGGGCTGGAGTAATTCACCCCTCCACTTT. The chain carries TRBV10-3 and TRBJ1-6; D may be TRBD1 (6 bases). V gave up 0 bases and J gave up 6 bases, with 15 bases separating them. CDR1 ENHRY and CDR2 SYGVKD come from the germline V gene. The CDR3 spans 17 residues.

This chain connects TRBV7-3 to TRBJ1-2; 11 bases agree with TRBD1. CDR1 is SGHTA and CDR2 is FQGTGA in the germline V gene. With V trimmed by 0 bases and J by 8 bases, 5 bases remained unmatched. The CDR3 spans 15 residues. CDR3 sequence (DNA): TGTGCCAGCAGCTTAACCGGGACAGGGGGTGGAGGCTACACCTTC. It translates to CASSLTGTGGGGYTF. Full variable domain (rest looked up from reference TRBV7-3 and TRBJ1-2): GAGVSQTPSNKVTEKGKYVELRCDPISGHTALYWYRQSLGQGPEFLIYFQGTGAADDSGLPNDRFFAVRPEGSVSTLKIQRTERGDSAVYLCASSLTGTGGGGYTFGSGTRLTVV.

This chain links TRBV30 with TRBJ1-2; 9 bases are shared with TRBD1. The CDR3 length is 15 residues. The trim removed 3 bases at V and 4 bases at J, leaving 9 bases unmatched. Per the germline V gene, CDR1 is GTSNPN and CDR2 is SVGIG (reference sequence). CDR3 nucleotides: TGTGCCTGGAGGATGGACAGGGGATTTAGCTATGGCTACACCTTC. This gives the protein CAWRMDRGFSYGYTF.

This clone was observed a handful of times. This chain connects TRBV6-5 to TRBJ1-2, with 7 bases fitting TRBD1. Germline-derived CDR1 and CDR2 are MNHEY and SVGAGI. Trimming took 6 bases from V and 3 from J; bases not matched to a gene: 4. The CDR3 covers 13 residues. CDR3 residues: CASRRQGDYGYTF. CDR3 nucleotide sequence: TGTGCCAGCAGGAGACAGGGAGACTATGGCTACACCTTC.

A remark on this clone: The junction departs from germline at one end; a sequencing error may be responsible. The rearrangement uses TRBV6-1 and TRBJ2-1; 7 bases are shared with TRBD1. The CDR3 runs to 13 residues. In germline, CDR1 is MNHNS, CDR2 SASEGT. CDR3 amino acids: CASREGTVRKQFF. CDR3 nucleotides: TGTGCCAGCAGGGAAGGGACAGTCCGGAAGCAGTTCTTC.

The genes are TRBV5-1 and TRBJ1-3; no definite D call. This CDR3 spans 16 amino acids. Germline V gene sequence: CDR1 SGHRS, CDR2 YFSETQ. V lost 0 bases and J lost 4, with 14 bases in between. Here the CDR3 DNA reads TGCGCCAGCAGCTTGGTTGGAGACTCTGGGGGAAACACCATATATTTT. It specifies CASSLVGDSGGNTIYF.

In DNA, the CDR3 is TGTGCCAGCAGCGTAGGATCTTGGGAACAGGGGGACTACACCTTC. Amino acids: CASSVGSWEQGDYTF. This chain connects TRBV9 to TRBJ1-2; TRBD1 matches 8 bases. The CDR3 has 15 residues. V lost 0 bases, J lost 10 bases, and 11 bases stayed unmatched. CDR1 and CDR2 from the germline V gene are SGDLS and YYNGEE.

J is TRBJ2-2 and V is TRBV27; D is possibly TRBD1 (5 bases). The CDR3 runs 17 residues. V was shortened by 6 bases and J by 4 bases, with 21 bases between the two germline ends. Germline CDR1 and CDR2: MNHEY and SMNVEV (reference sequence). CDR3 DNA: TGTGCCAGCAGCCGCAATCTTGACAGTTACCTCACCGGGGAGCTGTTTTTT. Translated: CASSRNLDSYLTGELFF.

This chain uses TRBV30 with TRBJ2-3, with TRBD1 identical over 8 bases. This CDR3 contains 13 residues. Unmatched junction bases numbered 0, after V lost 0 bases and J lost 4 bases. The germline V gene has CDR1 GTSNPN and CDR2 SVGIG (reference sequence). This CDR3 is CAWSVQGADTQYF. The CDR3 coding sequence is TGTGCCTGGAGTGTACAGGGGGCAGATACGCAGTATTTT.

The chain recombines TRBV18 with TRBJ2-2; TRBD1 matches 10 bases. The CDR3 consists of 16 residues. V shed 0 bases, J shed 7 bases, and the junction held 5 bases outside the gene matches. The germline gives CDR1 KGHSH, CDR2 LQKENI. The CDR3 DNA reads as TGTGCCAGCTCACCACCGACAGGGGGCCACGGCGGGGAGCTGTTTTTT. Protein product: CASSPPTGGHGGELFF.

This clone has ten or more counts. This chain connects TRBV7-9 to TRBJ2-7, with D perhaps TRBD1 (5 bases). Germline V gives CDR1 SEHNR, CDR2 FQNEAQ (reference sequence). The CDR3 extends over 17 amino acids. Trimming removed 5 bases at V and 3 bases at J, with 23 bases between. CDR3 in DNA: TGTGCCAGCAGCCCACCGGTCCCGGGTCAAAGGGGCTACGAGCAGTACTTC. Translation: CASSPPVPGQRGYEQYF.

This clone was detected once. The chain is built from TRBV11-3 and TRBJ2-3; 14 bases map to TRBD2. Germline loops: CDR1 SGHNT, CDR2 YENEEA. Losses at the gene ends were 4 bases for V and 3 bases for J; bases not matched to a gene: 6. The CDR3 spans 17 residues. CDR3 in amino acids: CASSSGLAGDVTDTQYF. The CDR3 nucleotides are TGTGCCAGCAGCTCGGGACTAGCGGGAGATGTGACAGATACGCAGTATTTT.

The chain carries TRBV2 and TRBJ2-7; D gene unclear. The CDR3 consists of 13 residues. The germline V and J ends were trimmed by 1 base and 6 bases, with 10 bases remaining between them. Germline CDR1 and CDR2: SNHLY and FYNNEI. The CDR3, as DNA: TGTGCCAGCAGTGAAGTGGCAGCAGGCGAGCAGTACTTC. Translating it yields CASSEVAAGEQYF.

This chain joins TRBV24-1 and TRBJ2-5; weak D call: TRBD1 (5 bases). This CDR3 spans 14 amino acids. Trimming left V 3 bases short and J 4 bases short, with 11 bases between. Germline V gene data show CDR1 as KGHDR and CDR2 as SFDVKD. The CDR3 coding sequence is TGTGCCACCAGTGATACCAGGGCTCGAGAGACCCAGTACTTC. It translates to CATSDTRARETQYF.

This clone was counted between two and nine times. This chain links TRBV3-1 (or the pseudogene TRBV3-2) with TRBJ2-5; TRBD2 matches 9 bases. Germline V CDR1 and CDR2: LGHDT, YNNKEL (reference sequence). The CDR3 sequence is 14 residues long. The junction had 14 bases not matched to a gene; V was cut back by 10 bases and J by 8 bases. CDR3 nucleotide sequence: TGTGCCACCCAACGGGCGGGGGGGGCGGGCACCCAGTACTTC. Its translation is CATQRAGGAGTQYF.

This chain uses TRBV24-1 with TRBJ2-3, with 7 bases matching TRBD2. This CDR3 has 15 residues. CDR1 is KGHDR, CDR2 SFDVKD, per germline. J was trimmed by 0 bases and V by 2 bases; bases with no gene match: 1. CDR3 amino acids: CATSDSSGSTDTQYF. DNA for the CDR3: TGTGCCACCAGTGATTCTAGCGGCAGCACAGATACGCAGTATTTT.

Concerning this clone: At one end the junction does not follow the germline gene, possibly because of a read error. This chain links TRBV2 with TRBJ1-2, with D possibly matching TRBD1 (5 bases). The CDR3 loop spans 16 amino acids. The germline CDR1 and CDR2 sequences are SNHLY and FYNNEI. The CDR3 is CASSEGTSHADYGYTF. The CDR3 DNA sequence: TGTGCCAGCAGCGAAGGGACTTCCCATGCAGACTATGGCTACACCTTC.

The V call is TRBV7-2, the J call TRBJ2-7; D is possibly TRBD1 (6 bases). CDR3 length: 14 amino acids. Germline CDR1 and CDR2: SGHTA and FQGNSA. V lost 5 bases and J lost 5, with 16 bases in between. The CDR3 protein is CASSTDSPGNEQYF. The CDR3 nucleotides read TGTGCCAGCAGCACGGACAGCCCTGGTAACGAGCAGTACTTC.

The rearrangement links TRBV19 to TRBJ1-6; the match to TRBD1 covers 7 bases. J lost 10 bases, V lost 7 bases, and 13 bases had no gene match. This CDR3 is 15 amino acids long. The germline gives CDR1 LNHDA, CDR2 SQIVND (reference sequence). In DNA form, the CDR3 reads TGTGCCAGTACCGTGACAGGGCCGATTGAGTCACCCCTCCACTTT. It is translated as CASTVTGPIESPLHF.

The sample holds one count of this clone. CDR3 DNA: TGTGCCAGCTCAACCCGACAGGGGGTAGAGGGCACTGAAGCTTTCTTT. Protein: CASSTRQGVEGTEAFF. The V and J genes are TRBV18 and TRBJ1-1; the match to TRBD1 covers 9 bases. With V trimmed by 5 bases and J by 4 bases, 11 bases remained unmatched. Germline CDR1 KGHSH, CDR2 LQKENI. The CDR3 runs to 16 residues.

J is TRBJ2-1 and V is TRBV3-1 (or the pseudogene TRBV3-2); 8 bases fit TRBD2. This CDR3 is 14 amino acids long. The germline gives CDR1 LGHDT, CDR2 YNNKEL (reference sequence). The V and J ends lost 4 bases and 6 bases, in that order; junction bases with no gene match: 5. CDR3 sequence reads: CASSPSGGGNEQFF. CDR3 bases: TGTGCCAGCAGCCCCAGCGGGGGTGGCAATGAGCAGTTCTTC.

The J gene is TRBJ2-3, the V gene TRBV29-1, with 12 positions matching TRBD2. The CDR3 spans 14 residues. V trimming: 5 bases; J trimming: 5 bases; junction bases outside the gene matches: 5. Per germline, CDR1 SQVTM and CDR2 ANQGSEA. CDR3 region: CSVSSGGAQDTQYF. CDR3 sequence (DNA): TGCAGCGTTTCTAGCGGGGGGGCTCAAGATACGCAGTATTTT.